What follows describes a single TCR beta chain. Its antigen is still unknown. The sample originates from a study of cytomegalovirus exposure and HLA in healthy donors. Study outcomes and limitations: High specificity and sensitivity for cytomegalovirus status were reported for the classifier. In a later analysis, common viral pathogens appeared linked to several of the most significant clusters.

This CDR3 has 15 amino acids. J lost 5 bases, V lost 5 bases, and 5 bases had no gene match. CDR1 and CDR2 (germline): MNHEY, SVGAGI. The PCR made use of 60 Vbeta and 13 Jbeta primers. The method was immunoSEQ multiplex PCR; TCRdb's version includes in-frame clones alone and lacks a portion of them. The sample has fewer than 200,000 clones; about 81% are singletons. Healthy individuals who donated bone marrow served as the donors. This receptor was identified in a woman aged 18-30 years in good health and CMV-seronegative. The material sequenced was PBMCs. This rearrangement joins TRBV6-5 to TRBJ1-6, with 8 nucleotides matching TRBD1. The CDR3 here is CASSTSGGHNSPLHF. The CDR3 bases are TGTGCCAGCAGTACTTCAGGGGGCCATAATTCACCCCTCCACTTT.